This T cell receptor (beta chain) was sequenced during a study of OX40 agonist ivuxolimab in advanced cancers. Profiled with immunoSEQ multiplex PCR; TCRdb holds only in-frame clones, not every one. The sample lists roughly 64,000 clones; approximately 85% were seen once. The CDR3 is made up of 16 amino acids. The germline V gene encodes CDR1 SGHKS and CDR2 YYEKEE (reference sequence). The V and J ends lost 4 bases and 0 bases respectively, with 14 bases between them. The material sequenced was CD4+ or CD8+ T cells sorted from blood, taken in a trial of the OX40 agonist ivuxolimab. The chain couples TRBV5-5 to TRBJ1-3; D unresolved. This receptor was obtained from an adult with an advanced solid tumor such as melanoma, head and neck, liver or kidney cancer. The CDR3 protein is CASSPLDAGSGNTIYF. The CDR3 nucleotides are TGTGCCAGCAGCCCCTTGGACGCTGGCTCTGGAAACACCATATATTTT. The full variable domain, with the rest looked up from reference TRBV5-5 and TRBJ1-3, is DAGVTQSPTHLIKTRGQQVTLRCSPISGHKSVSWYQQVLGQGPQFIFQYYEKEERGRGNFPDRFSARQFPNYSSELNVNALLLGDSALYLCASSPLDAGSGNTIYFGEGSWLTVV.